This TCR beta chain was sequenced in a study of shared clonotypes between healthy human individuals. Study summary: Donors were a couple of women and a few men aged 18 to 49. The study used three CD4 naive, three CD4 memory, two CD8 naive and one CD8 memory plate per donor. General study points: Researchers sampled blood only, noting tissue repertoires likely differ.

Note on this clone: Its antigen is not known.

The assay was immunoSEQ multiplex PCR, and TCRdb's table has in-frame clones only and misses some. The sample comprises about 1.1 million clones, 75% to 80% of which are singletons, and around 0.61% rests with the top ten. The sequenced material came from memory CD4+ T cells from PBMCs. The subset here: CD45RA-negative fraction. The sequence came from a young man in good health. Some clones in this sample may be carry-over from other donors' samples.

This CDR3 reads CASSADSGNTIYF. The CDR3 DNA sequence: TGCGCCAGCAGCGCGGACAGCGGAAACACCATATATTTT. The chain couples TRBV10-1 to TRBJ1-3, with D maybe TRBD1 (6 bases). Germline V gene sequence: CDR1 WNHNN, CDR2 SYGVQD (reference sequence). The CDR3 consists of 13 residues. Trimming took off 6 bases at V and 4 bases at J, with 10 bases between the two ends.